Shown below are 28 T cell receptor beta chains from a single sample sequenced in a study of human T cells and chemical hapten exposure. TCRdb used MiXCR to reprocess the RACE reads, holding one entry per CDR3 protein. The sample records 150,000 to 200,000 distinct CDR3 sequences, 13% to 15% being singletons. Time point reported: patch test 1, 2 weeks after DPC sensitization. Treatment defined: therapeutic diphenylcyclopropenone sensitization with weekly scalp DPC. The sequenced sample was whole blood, obtained in connection with sensitization to the hapten diphenylcyclopropenone (DPC). The receptor set was obtained from a woman in her twenties or thirties with alopecia areata. Some clones in this sample may be carry-over from other donors' samples.

This clonotype was detected only a few times. The V call is TRBV5-1, the J call TRBJ2-1; the D gene could be TRBD1 or TRBD2 (5 bases each). V was pared by 4 bases and J by 6 bases, with 14 bases between. Germline values: CDR1 SGHRS, CDR2 YFSETQ. The CDR3 runs 14 residues. The CDR3 region has the DNA TGCGCCAGCAGCCCGGGGACCCTGGGCAATGAGCAGTTCTTC. It translates to CASSPGTLGNEQFF.

This clonotype has a count of ten or more. The V and J genes are TRBV29-1 and TRBJ2-1; 9 bases are shared with TRBD2. Germline assignment: CDR1 SQVTM and CDR2 ANQGSEA. The V and J ends lost 6 bases and 9 bases, in that order; junction bases with no gene match: 12. The CDR3 loop spans 14 amino acids. The CDR3 reads CSVDERTSVGEQFF. The CDR3 DNA is TGCAGCGTAGATGAGCGGACTAGCGTGGGTGAGCAGTTCTTC.

The table lists this clonotype with many counts. The V call is TRBV7-2, the J call TRBJ2-2, with TRBD1 identical over 9 bases. J lost 7 bases, V lost 6 bases, and 6 bases had no gene match. CDR1 and CDR2 (germline): SGHTA, FQGNSA. There are 14 residues in the CDR3. The chain's CDR3 is CASRLTGGSGELFF. CDR3 in DNA: TGTGCCAGCAGACTGACAGGGGGAAGCGGGGAGCTGTTTTTT.

The J gene is TRBJ1-1, the V gene TRBV29-1, with D unresolved. The CDR3 length is 13 residues. The ends were cut back, 3 bases at V and 4 bases at J, with 12 bases in the middle. Germline V gives CDR1 SQVTM, CDR2 ANQGSEA. The DNA of the CDR3 is TGCAGCGTTGAGATCGGGGTGACCACTGAAGCTTTCTTT. Its translation is CSVEIGVTTEAFF.

The V and J genes are TRBV12-3 or TRBV12-4 and TRBJ2-1; D tentatively fits TRBD1 or TRBD2 (6 bases each). The CDR3 is 17 residues long. Deletions cut 0 bases from V and 9 bases from J, with 21 bases between. Written as DNA, the CDR3 is TGTGCCAGCAGTTTAGCGAGGGGGACACCCCTCGGGGGTGAGCAGTTCTTC. This encodes CASSLARGTPLGGEQFF.

The chain has TRBV29-1 and TRBJ2-3, with 9 bases aligning to TRBD2. J gave up 1 base and V 4 bases, and 9 bases lay outside the gene matches. The CDR3 spans 16 residues. Per the germline V gene, CDR1 is SQVTM and CDR2 is ANQGSEA. CDR3 bases: TGCAGCGTTGCCGGGGGCCCTAGCGGGGGCACAGATACGCAGTATTTT. Its protein is CSVAGGPSGGTDTQYF.

This clonotype was seen a few times. V is TRBV20-1 and J is TRBJ2-7, with 11 bases matching TRBD1. The V and J ends lost 5 bases and 3 bases, in that order; junction bases with no gene match: 3. There are 13 residues in the CDR3. Germline V CDR1 and CDR2: DFQATT, SNEGSKA (reference sequence). The CDR3 coding sequence is TGCAGTGCTCTCGGGACAGGGGGCTACGAGCAGTACTTC. Amino acids: CSALGTGGYEQYF.

This clonotype was observed a handful of times. This chain connects TRBV6-2 or TRBV6-3 to TRBJ1-1; D gene ambiguous. This CDR3 comprises 13 residues. Trimming shortened V by 7 bases and J by 0 bases, and 9 bases separated the two germline ends. Germline V lookup: CDR1 MNHEY, CDR2 SVGEGT. CDR3 nucleotide sequence: TGTGCCAGCATCGGGATATTGAACACTGAAGCTTTCTTT. As protein: CASIGILNTEAFF.

The gene calls are TRBV19 and TRBJ2-1, with 16 bases matching TRBD2. The CDR3 loop spans 16 amino acids. J gave up 10 bases and V 3 bases, and 6 bases lay outside the gene matches. In germline, CDR1 is LNHDA, CDR2 SQIVND (reference sequence). Here the CDR3 reads CASSIPGLAGGLEQFF. The CDR3 region has the DNA TGTGCCAGTAGTATCCCGGGACTAGCGGGGGGGCTGGAGCAGTTCTTC.

At least ten counts were recorded for this clonotype. The gene calls are TRBV29-1 and TRBJ1-1; a weak D match, TRBD1 (5 bases). Trimming left V 1 base short and J 0 bases short, with 9 bases between. The CDR3 is 14 amino acids. In germline, CDR1 is SQVTM, CDR2 ANQGSEA. CDR3 sequence: CSVEVRGVNTEAFF. The CDR3 DNA sequence: TGCAGCGTTGAAGTCCGGGGGGTGAACACTGAAGCTTTCTTT.

The chain carries TRBV3-1 and TRBJ2-3; maybe TRBD2 (5 bases). Germline V CDR1 and CDR2: LGHDT, YNNKEL (reference sequence). V gave up 1 base and J gave up 2 bases, with 7 bases separating them. The CDR3 is made up of 14 amino acids. CDR3 region: CASSQGGPTDTQYF. The CDR3 region has the DNA TGTGCCAGCAGCCAAGGAGGGCCCACAGATACGCAGTATTTT.

V and J are TRBV2 and TRBJ1-5; D is ambiguous. The CDR3 length is 14 residues. Germline lookup yields CDR1 SNHLY and CDR2 FYNNEI. Between the trimmed V and J ends, which lost 5 bases and 11 bases, there was a span of 19 bases. The CDR3 protein is CASSPERFSSAQHF. CDR3 nucleotide sequence: TGTGCCAGCAGTCCAGAGAGATTTTCCTCGGCCCAGCATTTT.

V gene TRBV9 combines with J gene TRBJ2-1; TRBD2 is a possible D gene (6 bases). Trimming took off 4 bases at V and 0 bases at J, with 11 bases between the two ends. CDR1 and CDR2 from the germline V gene are SGDLS and YYNGEE. CDR3 size: 15 residues. Here the CDR3 reads CASSTGSSSYNEQFF. The CDR3 DNA follows: TGTGCCAGCAGCACCGGGAGTAGCTCCTACAATGAGCAGTTCTTC.

In its sample, this clonotype was seen a few times. The V call is TRBV29-1, the J call TRBJ2-7; D is perhaps TRBD1 or TRBD2 (6 bases each). The CDR3 is made up of 13 amino acids. CDR1 and CDR2 from the germline V gene are SQVTM and ANQGSEA. V lost 5 bases and J 6 bases, leaving 17 bases between the germline ends. The CDR3, as DNA: TGCAGCGTTACAACAGGGCTCGGGGGCGAGCAGTACTTC. It specifies CSVTTGLGGEQYF.

There are many counts of this clonotype. V and J are TRBV7-3 and TRBJ2-3; D gene ambiguous. The CDR3 has 11 residues. Germline V gives CDR1 SGHTA, CDR2 FQGTGA. V was cut by 5 bases and J by 7 bases, with 7 bases left in between. This CDR3 is CASSIHYTQYF. The CDR3, as DNA: TGTGCCAGCAGCATTCATTATACGCAGTATTTT. Using reference TRBV7-3 and TRBJ2-3 for the parts outside the CDR3, the full variable domain is GAGVSQTPSNKVTEKGKYVELRCDPISGHTALYWYRQSLGQGPEFLIYFQGTGAADDSGLPNDRFFAVRPEGSVSTLKIQRTERGDSAVYLCASSIHYTQYFGPGTRLTVL.

This rearrangement joins TRBV6-2 or TRBV6-3 to TRBJ2-1; unclear D gene. CDR1 and CDR2 (germline): MNHEY, SVGEGT. Trimming stripped 6 bases from V and 4 bases from J, with 13 bases between. CDR3 size: 14 residues. The CDR3 coding sequence is TGTGCCAGCAGGCGCACGACCGCTTACAATGAGCAGTTCTTC. Protein: CASRRTTAYNEQFF.

This clonotype was observed many times. The chain links TRBV6-2 or TRBV6-3 to TRBJ2-1; D may be TRBD2 (6 bases). Trimming removed 4 bases from V and 16 bases from J, with 20 bases in between. The CDR3 length is 13 residues. Germline CDR1 MNHEY, CDR2 SVGEGT. CDR3: CASSSAWASVSFF. For the CDR3, the DNA is TGTGCCAGCAGTTCGGCTTGGGCTAGCGTTAGCTTCTTC.

This clonotype came up many times. This chain joins TRBV4-3 and TRBJ1-2; D gene ambiguous. Germline V lookup: CDR1 LGHNA, CDR2 YSLEER. CDR3 length: 13 amino acids. V dropped 1 base and J dropped 4 bases, with 7 bases sitting between them. CDR3 loop: CASSQGQLYGYTF. The CDR3, as DNA: TGCGCCAGCAGCCAAGGCCAGCTCTATGGCTACACCTTC.

The gene calls are TRBV30 and TRBJ1-3; D ambiguous. Germline lookup yields CDR1 GTSNPN and CDR2 SVGIG (reference sequence). This CDR3 is built from 15 residues. V shed 3 bases and J shed 0 bases, with 12 bases lying between them. CDR3 DNA sequence: TGTGCCTGGAGCCCCGGCCAGAACTCTGGAAACACCATATATTTT. Amino acid sequence: CAWSPGQNSGNTIYF.

This clonotype showed up just a few times. The chain employs TRBV29-1 and TRBJ2-1; D is undetermined. The V end was cut by 4 bases, the J end by 2 bases, with 9 bases between. The germline V gene encodes CDR1 SQVTM and CDR2 ANQGSEA. This CDR3 has 13 residues. For the CDR3, the DNA is TGCAGCGTTGCCTGGAACACCTACAATGAGCAGTTCTTC. It codes for CSVAWNTYNEQFF.

The sample holds many counts of this clonotype. V is TRBV29-1 and J is TRBJ1-2; D unclear. With 6 bases removed from V and 4 bases from J, the gap between germline ends came to 12 bases. The V gene's germline CDR1 is SQVTM and CDR2 ANQGSEA. The CDR3 has 12 amino acids. CDR3 DNA: TGCAGCGTCGTGACACAGTTCTATGGCTACACCTTC. Residues: CSVVTQFYGYTF.

This clonotype was recorded at least ten times. This rearrangement joins TRBV12-3 or TRBV12-4 to TRBJ2-7; TRBD1 aligns across 9 bases. With 3 bases clipped from V and 0 bases from J, the junction kept 3 bases outside the gene matches. CDR3 length: 15 residues. The CDR3: CASSFEQGASYEQYF. In nucleotides, the CDR3 is TGTGCCAGCAGTTTTGAACAGGGGGCCTCCTACGAGCAGTACTTC.

The rearrangement uses TRBV7-8 and TRBJ2-5; D is perhaps TRBD1 (5 bases). The CDR3 loop spans 16 amino acids. Germline loops: CDR1 SGHVS, CDR2 FQNEAQ. The germline V and J ends were trimmed by 5 bases and 5 bases, with 21 bases remaining between them. Here the CDR3 DNA reads TGTGCCAGCAGCCTCTCACACATAGCAGGGCGCGAGACCCAGTACTTC. As protein: CASSLSHIAGRETQYF.

Only a few counts were recorded for this clonotype. The V call is TRBV12-5, the J call TRBJ2-2, with TRBD1 matching 8 bases. V lost 7 bases, J lost 0 bases, and 4 bases stayed unmatched. Germline V CDR1 and CDR2: LGHNT, FRNRAP. The CDR3 runs 15 residues. CDR3 nucleotide sequence: TGTGCTAGTGCCCCACAGGGGGCGAACACCGGGGAGCTGTTTTTT. Residues: CASAPQGANTGELFF.

This clonotype was observed many times. The genes are TRBV7-9 and TRBJ2-2, with TRBD2 matching over 7 bases. The V and J ends lost 5 bases and 6 bases, in that order; junction bases with no gene match: 6. Germline lookup yields CDR1 SEHNR and CDR2 FQNEAQ (reference sequence). The CDR3 covers 14 residues. The CDR3 protein is CASSPRLAPGELFF. CDR3 nucleotide sequence: TGTGCCAGCAGCCCTAGACTAGCCCCCGGGGAGCTGTTTTTT.

The chain's CDR3 is CSVMAGSTYEQYF. DNA for the CDR3: TGCAGCGTTATGGCCGGATCTACCTACGAGCAGTACTTC. The V gene is TRBV29-1, the J gene TRBJ2-7; unclear D gene. This CDR3 is built from 13 residues. Trimming left V 5 bases short and J 2 bases short, with 13 bases between. Germline V gives CDR1 SQVTM, CDR2 ANQGSEA.

The CDR3 DNA sequence: TGTGCCAGTGGAGCGTCAGGGGCCAATTCACCCCTCCACTTT. Residues: CASGASGANSPLHF. The J gene is TRBJ1-6, the V gene TRBV12-3 or TRBV12-4; D possibly corresponds to TRBD1 (6 bases). The CDR3 has 14 residues. V lost 9 bases, J lost 7 bases, and 16 bases lay in between.

The rearrangement joins TRBV18 to TRBJ1-1, with 7 bases lining up with TRBD1. V shed 6 bases, J shed 1 base, and the junction held 2 bases outside the gene matches. This CDR3 spans 13 amino acids. The germline V gene has CDR1 KGHSH and CDR2 LQKENI. CDR3 in DNA: TGTGCCAGCTCGACAGGGCAGAACACTGAAGCTTTCTTT. The encoded protein is CASSTGQNTEAFF.